This entry is about one TCR beta chain. The CDR3 has 14 amino acids. The germline gives CDR1 MDHEN, CDR2 SYDVKM. The V segment lost 4 bases and the J segment 4 bases; nucleotides outside the gene matches: 5. These data originate in a study of blood T cell repertoires in COVID-19. Study summary: Donors in the United States, Italy and Spain gave samples during acute or convalescent COVID-19. In each case, the material was cDNA or gDNA derived from T cells, B-cell-depleted T cells, or PBMCs.

Authors' methods: Estimated nucleated cell counts came from reference gene primer amplification. The repertoire was sequenced with immunoSEQ multiplex PCR; TCRdb's copy has only in-frame clones and lacks some. That table is the source of V, J and clone size, and D and trimming were worked out from the DNA. The sample records approximately 120,000 clones, over 60% being singletons. The rearrangement uses TRBV28 and TRBJ2-7; TRBD1 agrees at 9 bases. The sample taken for sequencing was peripheral blood. This clonotype was sampled from a human donor in a cohort sampled during active or convalescent COVID-19. The CDR3, as DNA: TGTGCCAGCAGTTCCGGGACAGGGCGGTACGAGCAGTACTTC. Amino acid sequence: CASSSGTGRYEQYF.